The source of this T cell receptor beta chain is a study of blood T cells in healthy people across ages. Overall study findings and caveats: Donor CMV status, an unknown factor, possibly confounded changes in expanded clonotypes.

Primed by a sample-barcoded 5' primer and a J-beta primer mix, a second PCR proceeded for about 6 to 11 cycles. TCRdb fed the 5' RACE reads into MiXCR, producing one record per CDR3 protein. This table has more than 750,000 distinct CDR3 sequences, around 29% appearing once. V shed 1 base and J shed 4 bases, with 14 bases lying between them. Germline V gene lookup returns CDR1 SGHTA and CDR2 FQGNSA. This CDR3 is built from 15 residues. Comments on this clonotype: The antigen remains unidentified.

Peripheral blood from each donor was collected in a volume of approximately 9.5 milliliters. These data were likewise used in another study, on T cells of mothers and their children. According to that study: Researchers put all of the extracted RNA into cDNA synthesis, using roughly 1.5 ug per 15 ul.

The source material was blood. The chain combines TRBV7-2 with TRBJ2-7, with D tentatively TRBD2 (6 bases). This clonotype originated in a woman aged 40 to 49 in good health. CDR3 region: CASSLGQVGTYEQYF. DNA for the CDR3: TGTGCCAGCAGCTTAGGGCAGGTGGGGACTTACGAGCAGTACTTC.